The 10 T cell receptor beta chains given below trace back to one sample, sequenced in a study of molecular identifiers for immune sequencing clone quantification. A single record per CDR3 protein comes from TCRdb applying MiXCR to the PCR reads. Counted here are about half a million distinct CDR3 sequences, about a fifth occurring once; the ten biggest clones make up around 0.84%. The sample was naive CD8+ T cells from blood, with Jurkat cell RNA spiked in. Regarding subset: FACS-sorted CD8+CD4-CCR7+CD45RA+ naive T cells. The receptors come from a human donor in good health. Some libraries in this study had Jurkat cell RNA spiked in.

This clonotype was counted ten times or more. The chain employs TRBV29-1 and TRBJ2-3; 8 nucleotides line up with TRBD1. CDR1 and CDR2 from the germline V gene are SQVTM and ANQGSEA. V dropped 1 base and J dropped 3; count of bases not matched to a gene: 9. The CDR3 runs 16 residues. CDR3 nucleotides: TGCAGCGTTGAAGCGCCCCGGGACAGGCCTACAGATACGCAGTATTTT. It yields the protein CSVEAPRDRPTDTQYF.

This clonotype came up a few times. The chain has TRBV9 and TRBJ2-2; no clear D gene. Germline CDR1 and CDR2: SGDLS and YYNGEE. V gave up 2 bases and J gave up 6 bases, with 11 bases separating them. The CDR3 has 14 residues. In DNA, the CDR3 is TGTGCCAGCAGCGTTTTCGTCAGCGCCGGGGAGCTGTTTTTT. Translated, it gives CASSVFVSAGELFF.

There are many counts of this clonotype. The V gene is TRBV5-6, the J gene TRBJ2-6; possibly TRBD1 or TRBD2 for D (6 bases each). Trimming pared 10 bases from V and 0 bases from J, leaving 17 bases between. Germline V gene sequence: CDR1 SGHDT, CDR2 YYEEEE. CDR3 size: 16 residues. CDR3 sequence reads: CAYTQWGASGANVLTF. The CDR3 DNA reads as TGTGCCTACACACAATGGGGGGCCTCTGGGGCCAACGTCCTGACTTTC.

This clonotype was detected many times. The CDR3 DNA reads TGTGCCAGCAGCTTAGCCCATCCCCGGGACACTGACAATGAGCAGTTCTTC. Encoded protein: CASSLAHPRDTDNEQFF. The chain joins TRBV7-8 to TRBJ2-1; tentative D call: TRBD1 (6 bases). Germline V gives CDR1 SGHVS, CDR2 FQNEAQ. The V end was cut by 0 bases, the J end by 5 bases, with 17 bases between. CDR3 size: 17 residues.

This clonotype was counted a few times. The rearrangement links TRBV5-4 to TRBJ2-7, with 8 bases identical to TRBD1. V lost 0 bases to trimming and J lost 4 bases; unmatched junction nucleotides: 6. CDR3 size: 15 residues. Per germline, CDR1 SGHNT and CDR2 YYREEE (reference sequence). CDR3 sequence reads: CASSLAPGGYYEQYF. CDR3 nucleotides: TGTGCCAGCAGCTTGGCTCCAGGGGGCTATTACGAGCAGTACTTC.

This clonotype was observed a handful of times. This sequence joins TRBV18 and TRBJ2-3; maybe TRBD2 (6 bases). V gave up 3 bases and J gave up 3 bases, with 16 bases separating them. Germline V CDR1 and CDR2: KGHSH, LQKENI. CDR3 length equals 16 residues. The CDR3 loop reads CASSPRRESRTDTQYF. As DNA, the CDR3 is TGTGCCAGCTCACCCCGTCGGGAGTCGAGGACAGATACGCAGTATTTT.

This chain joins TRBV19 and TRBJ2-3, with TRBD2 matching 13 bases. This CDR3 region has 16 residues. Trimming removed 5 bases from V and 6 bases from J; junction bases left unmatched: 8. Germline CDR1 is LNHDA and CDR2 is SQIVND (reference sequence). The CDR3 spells CASSYGLAGVGDTQYF. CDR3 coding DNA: TGTGCCAGTAGTTACGGACTAGCGGGAGTTGGCGATACGCAGTATTTT.

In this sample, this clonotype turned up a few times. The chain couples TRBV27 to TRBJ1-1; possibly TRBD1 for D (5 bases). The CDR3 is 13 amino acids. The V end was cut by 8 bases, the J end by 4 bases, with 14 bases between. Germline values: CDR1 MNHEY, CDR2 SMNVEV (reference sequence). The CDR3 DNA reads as TGTGCCAGCCGAAGGCCAGGGATCACTGAAGCTTTCTTT. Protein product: CASRRPGITEAFF.

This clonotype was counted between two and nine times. CDR3 in amino acids: CASSFLQGEAFF. The CDR3 nucleotides read TGTGCCAGCAGTTTTCTACAGGGTGAGGCTTTCTTT. The chain employs TRBV27 and TRBJ1-1, with D possibly matching TRBD1 (6 bases). This CDR3 contains 12 residues. The V end was cut by 3 bases, the J end by 11 bases, with 13 bases between. The V gene's germline CDR1 is MNHEY and CDR2 SMNVEV (reference sequence).

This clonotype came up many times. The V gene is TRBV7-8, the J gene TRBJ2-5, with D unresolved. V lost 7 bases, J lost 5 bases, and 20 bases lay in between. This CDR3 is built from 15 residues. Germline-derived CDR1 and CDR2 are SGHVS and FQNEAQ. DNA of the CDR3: TGTGCCAGCACCCTAGTCGGGCCGCGGCGGGAGACCCAGTACTTC. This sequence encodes CASTLVGPRRETQYF.